This record concerns one TCR beta chain sequence. Antigen unknown. Germline CDR1 and CDR2: MNHEY and SVGAGI. V was shortened by 7 bases and J by 4 bases, with 17 bases between the two germline ends. The CDR3 loop spans 15 amino acids. This sample was taken from a study of shared clonotypes between healthy human individuals. Whole-study results and caveats: Sorted-subset sequencing, rarefaction showed, was incomplete despite large depth.

TCRdb keeps only in-frame clones here, not all; method: immunoSEQ multiplex PCR. The sample shows 1,500,000 or so clones, 98% to 99% of them seen only once. Sequencing was performed on naive CD4+ T cells sorted from blood. Subset defined: CD45RA+ positively selected. This TCR derives from a man aged 30 to 39 in good health. This chain links TRBV6-5 with TRBJ2-1; D is ambiguous. Here the CDR3 DNA reads TGTGCCAGCATTGCCATAGACCGAGGATACAATGAGCAGTTCTTC. The encoded protein is CASIAIDRGYNEQFF.